The subject of this entry is one T cell receptor (beta chain). Its cognate antigen is unknown. The data derive from a study of OX40 agonist ivuxolimab in advanced cancers. For the study at large: Treatment of patients was with ivuxolimab, an agonistic anti-OX40 (CD134) antibody. Patients were under 90% male with ages about 23 to 79, mean approximately 55. One patient with hepatocellular carcinoma and two with cutaneous melanoma, three in all, had partial responses.

Study-wide points: Dose levels from 0.1 to 3.0 mg/kg saw CD4+ and CD8+ blood T cells expand clonally by week 6.

Trimming removed 5 bases at V and 4 bases at J, with 16 bases between. There are 15 residues in the CDR3. CDR1 is SGHTA, CDR2 FQGTGA, per germline. Generated by immunoSEQ multiplex PCR, the TCRdb table keeps only in-frame clones and is missing some. The profile covers over 90,000 clones, with about nine tenths appearing a single time and around 5.5% taken by the ten largest. The chain links TRBV7-3 to TRBJ2-3; D is perhaps TRBD2 (6 bases). Material: CD4+ or CD8+ T cells sorted from blood, obtained in a trial of the OX40 agonist ivuxolimab. This sequence was found in an adult with an advanced solid tumor such as melanoma, head and neck, liver or kidney cancer. CDR3 sequence (DNA): TGTGCCAGCAGCCCCCAAGCGGGCCCCGCAGATACGCAGTATTTT. As protein: CASSPQAGPADTQYF.